These 3 T cell receptor beta chains were all obtained from the same sample, sequenced in a study of control samples from healthy donors and cancer patients. The assay was immunoSEQ multiplex PCR, and TCRdb's table has in-frame clones only and misses some. Here the sample spans around 94,000 clones, roughly 86% being singletons. Source material: blood. These receptors originate from a woman aged 45 to 65 in good health.

Relative to its sample, this clone is medium-sized. This rearrangement joins TRBV11-2 to TRBJ2-7, with a tentative D call TRBD2 (6 bases). The CDR3 covers 15 residues. V dropped 0 bases and J dropped 6 bases, with 15 bases sitting between them. The germline CDR1 and CDR2 sequences are SGHAT and FQNNGV. The CDR3 sequence is CASSLDAGLAREQYF. CDR3 in DNA: TGTGCCAGCAGCTTAGATGCTGGTCTAGCGCGCGAGCAGTACTTC.

The chain uses TRBV18 and TRBJ1-2; D ambiguous. The V and J ends lost 3 bases and 5 bases respectively, with 13 bases between them. This CDR3 has 14 residues. CDR1 KGHSH and CDR2 LQKENI come from the germline V gene. The CDR3 DNA sequence: TGTGCCAGCTCACCCAACAGTGATCCGTATGGCTACACCTTC. Translating gives CASSPNSDPYGYTF.

This clone has a handful of counts. The rearrangement links TRBV6-6 to TRBJ1-6; tentatively, D is TRBD1 (5 bases). Germline V gives CDR1 MNHNY, CDR2 SVGAGI (reference sequence). This CDR3 is built from 13 residues. V lost 6 bases and J 13 bases, leaving 16 bases between the germline ends. Written as DNA, the CDR3 is TGTGCCAGCAGGCGAGTCGGGGGACTGCCCCTCCACTTT. Translated, it gives CASRRVGGLPLHF.